The sequence of this T cell receptor (beta chain) was determined in a study of spatial heterogeneity in lung cancer. The overall study: An average of more than ten raw reads was observed per unique TCR and UMI combination.

TCRdb re-derived calls from the 5' RACE reads in MiXCR, one entry per CDR3 protein. The repertoire has roughly 48,000 distinct CDR3 sequences, 5.3% of them found once; the top ten carry around 10%. Germline CDR1 and CDR2: KGHSH and LQKENI. The CDR3 spans 14 residues. V shed 2 bases and J 5 bases; nucleotides not matched to a gene: 5. This clonotype has a count of ten or more. As for time point: sample taken at primary tumor resection. The rearrangement uses TRBV18 and TRBJ2-7; 8 bases fit TRBD1. The material was PBMCs, obtained at surgery. This TCR derives from a male donor with early-stage non-small cell lung cancer. CDR3 nucleotides: TGTGCCAGCTCACCAATCGGACAGGGAGACGAGCAGTACTTC. Protein sequence: CASSPIGQGDEQYF.